This TCR beta chain comes out of a study of identical twins. Comment on this clonotype: Its antigen is undetermined.

Template switching added a universal primer site, and cDNA bore unique molecular identifiers. TCRdb re-derived calls from the 5' RACE reads in MiXCR, one entry per CDR3 protein. There are 400,000 to 550,000 distinct CDR3 sequences in the sample; roughly an eighth occur only once, and approximately 1% lies in the top ten. Study outcomes and limitations: Partial confounding of zero-insertion analyses by invariant MAIT and iNKT cells was possible.

Looked up from germline, CDR1 is SGHAT and CDR2 is FQDESV (reference sequence). The length of the CDR3 is 16 residues. V lost 5 bases, J lost 8 bases, and 11 bases stayed unmatched. These records were also assigned to another study, of yellow fever vaccine responses in identical twins.

Sequencing input: CD4+ T cells sorted from blood. This chain uses TRBV11-1 with TRBJ2-1; TRBD1 agrees at 11 bases. This receptor was obtained from a woman between 18 and 30 years old in good health. This CDR3 is CASSRTGQGALDEQFF. CDR3 nucleotides: TGTGCCAGCAGCCGAACCGGACAGGGGGCTCTGGATGAGCAGTTCTTC.